This is a list of T cell receptor beta chains from one sample in a study of T cells after posttransplantation cyclophosphamide. The table came from immunoSEQ multiplex PCR; TCRdb's copy has only in-frame clones and leaves some out. The sample contains approximately 10,000 clones, 80% to 95% of which appear only once. The sample here was PBMCs, taken after allogeneic stem cell transplant with posttransplant cyclophosphamide. Every receptor here comes from a female patient aged 25-40 years who received an allogeneic stem cell transplant from an unrelated donor, was CMV-positive, and had no GVHD. A subset of T cells may come from the graft donor. Both conserved end residues are part of each CDR3. The order of the fields is J gene, V gene, CDR3 length, CDR3 protein.

j_gene: -; v_gene: TRBV2; len: 15; CDR3aa: CASSSLAGAVYEQYF
j_gene: TRBJ1-2; v_gene: TRBV25-1; len: 15; CDR3aa: CASSEEGRELYGYTF
j_gene: TRBJ2-1; v_gene: TRBV28; len: 14; CDR3aa: CATEKEGYYNEQFF
j_gene: TRBJ2-6; v_gene: TRBV7-2; len: 18; CDR3aa: CARRARIQGSSGANVLTF
j_gene: TRBJ1-5; v_gene: TRBV6-6; len: 14; CDR3aa: CASTDSGFYQPQHF
j_gene: TRBJ1-6; v_gene: TRBV5-8; len: 15; CDR3aa: CASSLGVIGNSPLHF
j_gene: TRBJ2-3; v_gene: TRBV19; len: 21; CDR3aa: CASSNTLRPEGLAGEWDTQYF
j_gene: TRBJ2-3; v_gene: TRBV28; len: 18; CDR3aa: CASSSRDGSGSMKDTQYF
j_gene: TRBJ1-6; v_gene: TRBV11-1; len: 14; CDR3aa: CASSLPGFGSTLHF
j_gene: TRBJ2-1; v_gene: TRBV27; len: 12; CDR3aa: CASSISYNEQFF
j_gene: TRBJ1-4; v_gene: TRBV29-1; len: 12; CDR3aa: CSVYRDNEKLFF
j_gene: -; v_gene: TRBV2; len: 11; CDR3aa: CASSGGVEQYF
j_gene: TRBJ2-7; v_gene: TRBV28; len: 13; CDR3aa: CASSLRLHYEQYF
j_gene: TRBJ2-7; v_gene: TRBV6-1; len: 14; CDR3aa: CASSRSSGADEQYF
j_gene: TRBJ2-7; v_gene: TRBV28; len: 14; CDR3aa: CASRPGGASYEQYF
j_gene: TRBJ1-2; v_gene: TRBV30; len: 11; CDR3aa: CAWSVPGGYTF
j_gene: TRBJ1-5; v_gene: TRBV10-3; len: 17; CDR3aa: CATRGTGGAGDNQPQHF
j_gene: TRBJ2-7; v_gene: TRBV10-1; len: 16; CDR3aa: CASSDPGGPISYEQYF
j_gene: TRBJ2-6; v_gene: TRBV2; len: 15; CDR3aa: CASRGRGVGANVLTF
j_gene: TRBJ1-2; v_gene: TRBV5-4; len: 17; CDR3aa: CASSLNWGGSANYGYTF